These T cell receptor beta chains were read from a single sample in a study of T-cell memory formation after mild COVID-19. TCRdb analysed the 5' RACE reads with MiXCR anew, one entry per CDR3 protein. The sample gives around 300,000 distinct CDR3 sequences, roughly 13% of which show up once; roughly 20% is in the top ten. Sample: PBMCs or a T cell subset sorted from them (not recorded which). The receptor set was obtained from a man younger than 30 who had mild COVID-19 (a few samples of this study predate the infection). Cell type and time point are not known. The CDR3 runs from the conserved cysteine through the conserved F or W.

v_gene: TRBV20-1
j_gene: TRBJ2-7
len: 12
CDR3aa: CSAKSRTYEQYF

v_gene: TRBV29-1
j_gene: TRBJ2-3
len: 11
CDR3aa: CSVPGGWAQYF

v_gene: TRBV7-8
j_gene: TRBJ1-4
len: 13
CDR3aa: CASSLPMGEKLFF

v_gene: TRBV5-1
j_gene: TRBJ1-2
len: 16
CDR3aa: CASSFPEGAPLYGYTF

v_gene: TRBV4-3
j_gene: TRBJ1-1
len: 15
CDR3aa: CASSHFRTGTAEAFF

v_gene: TRBV3-1
j_gene: TRBJ2-1
len: 16
CDR3aa: CASSQDLRDLYNEQFF

v_gene: TRBV2
j_gene: TRBJ1-5
len: 15
CDR3aa: CASKVQGYGVQPQHF

v_gene: TRBV10-3
j_gene: TRBJ2-1
len: 14
CDR3aa: CAISRGGSDNEQFF

v_gene: TRBV9
j_gene: TRBJ1-5
len: 14
CDR3aa: CASSADRGEQPQHF

v_gene: TRBV3-1
j_gene: TRBJ1-5
len: 15
CDR3aa: CASSQVPDPNQPQHF

v_gene: TRBV12-3/TRBV12-4
j_gene: TRBJ1-3
len: 15
CDR3aa: CASSPGADSGNTIYF

v_gene: TRBV24-1
j_gene: TRBJ1-5
len: 12
CDR3aa: CATSVQEGPQHF

v_gene: TRBV4-3
j_gene: TRBJ2-5
len: 17
CDR3aa: CASSQDLVGSGGETQYF

v_gene: TRBV20-1
j_gene: TRBJ2-5
len: 19
CDR3aa: CSAKIDRVYGYWDQETQYF

v_gene: TRBV5-5
j_gene: TRBJ2-1
len: 12
CDR3aa: CASSSLSDEQFF

v_gene: TRBV3-1
j_gene: TRBJ1-6
len: 17
CDR3aa: CASSQARVGPDNSPLHF

v_gene: TRBV27
j_gene: TRBJ1-5
len: 16
CDR3aa: CASKIRGGASNQPQHF

v_gene: TRBV11-2
j_gene: TRBJ2-5
len: 14
CDR3aa: CASSFIAGKETQYF

v_gene: TRBV12-3/TRBV12-4
j_gene: TRBJ2-3
len: 15
CDR3aa: CASSLGGGDHLGQYF

v_gene: TRBV10-3
j_gene: TRBJ2-7
len: 13
CDR3aa: CAIRAPSSYEQYF

v_gene: TRBV7-6
j_gene: TRBJ1-1
len: 15
CDR3aa: CASSSVGVQNTEAFF

v_gene: TRBV7-2
j_gene: TRBJ2-6
len: 15
CDR3aa: CASVRGAAGANVLTF

v_gene: TRBV4-3
j_gene: TRBJ1-1
len: 13
CDR3aa: CASSQKALSEAFF

v_gene: TRBV2
j_gene: TRBJ1-2
len: 17
CDR3aa: CASSEEGGQSITYGYTF

v_gene: TRBV19
j_gene: TRBJ2-1
len: 16
CDR3aa: CASSTNSGRHLNEQFF